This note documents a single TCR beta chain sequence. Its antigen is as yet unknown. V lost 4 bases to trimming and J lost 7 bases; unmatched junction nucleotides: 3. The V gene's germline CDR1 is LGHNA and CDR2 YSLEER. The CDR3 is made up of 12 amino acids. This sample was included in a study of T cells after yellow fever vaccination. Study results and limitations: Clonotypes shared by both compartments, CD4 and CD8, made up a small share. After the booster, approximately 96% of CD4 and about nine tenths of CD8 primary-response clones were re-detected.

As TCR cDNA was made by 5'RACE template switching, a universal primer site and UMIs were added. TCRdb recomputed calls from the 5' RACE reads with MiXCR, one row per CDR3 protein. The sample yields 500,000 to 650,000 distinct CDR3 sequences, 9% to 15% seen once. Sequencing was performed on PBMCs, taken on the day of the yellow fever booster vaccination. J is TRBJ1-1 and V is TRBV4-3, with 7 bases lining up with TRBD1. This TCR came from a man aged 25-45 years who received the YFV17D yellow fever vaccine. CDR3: CASSRDRVEAFF. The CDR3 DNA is TGCGCCAGCAGCCGAGACAGGGTTGAAGCTTTCTTT.